This TCR beta chain was found in a study of blood T cells in healthy people across ages. Deletions cut 7 bases from V and 0 bases from J, with 19 bases between. The CDR3 is 17 amino acids. The germline V gene encodes CDR1 MGHDK and CDR2 SYGVNS. PCR was performed a second time for roughly 7 to 12 cycles using a sample-barcoded 5' primer and a J-beta primer mix. MiXCR, applied by TCRdb to the 5' RACE reads, yields one record per CDR3 protein. The sample has under 850,000 distinct CDR3 sequences; 35% to 40% are singletons. The receptor comes from a man younger than 35 in good health. Sequencing was carried out using blood. V usage is TRBV25-1 and J usage is TRBJ2-1, with D hard to call. CDR3 coding DNA: TGTGCCAGCACCCCATCGTTTGGTTCCGGCTCCTACAATGAGCAGTTCTTC. This sequence encodes CASTPSFGSGSYNEQFF.